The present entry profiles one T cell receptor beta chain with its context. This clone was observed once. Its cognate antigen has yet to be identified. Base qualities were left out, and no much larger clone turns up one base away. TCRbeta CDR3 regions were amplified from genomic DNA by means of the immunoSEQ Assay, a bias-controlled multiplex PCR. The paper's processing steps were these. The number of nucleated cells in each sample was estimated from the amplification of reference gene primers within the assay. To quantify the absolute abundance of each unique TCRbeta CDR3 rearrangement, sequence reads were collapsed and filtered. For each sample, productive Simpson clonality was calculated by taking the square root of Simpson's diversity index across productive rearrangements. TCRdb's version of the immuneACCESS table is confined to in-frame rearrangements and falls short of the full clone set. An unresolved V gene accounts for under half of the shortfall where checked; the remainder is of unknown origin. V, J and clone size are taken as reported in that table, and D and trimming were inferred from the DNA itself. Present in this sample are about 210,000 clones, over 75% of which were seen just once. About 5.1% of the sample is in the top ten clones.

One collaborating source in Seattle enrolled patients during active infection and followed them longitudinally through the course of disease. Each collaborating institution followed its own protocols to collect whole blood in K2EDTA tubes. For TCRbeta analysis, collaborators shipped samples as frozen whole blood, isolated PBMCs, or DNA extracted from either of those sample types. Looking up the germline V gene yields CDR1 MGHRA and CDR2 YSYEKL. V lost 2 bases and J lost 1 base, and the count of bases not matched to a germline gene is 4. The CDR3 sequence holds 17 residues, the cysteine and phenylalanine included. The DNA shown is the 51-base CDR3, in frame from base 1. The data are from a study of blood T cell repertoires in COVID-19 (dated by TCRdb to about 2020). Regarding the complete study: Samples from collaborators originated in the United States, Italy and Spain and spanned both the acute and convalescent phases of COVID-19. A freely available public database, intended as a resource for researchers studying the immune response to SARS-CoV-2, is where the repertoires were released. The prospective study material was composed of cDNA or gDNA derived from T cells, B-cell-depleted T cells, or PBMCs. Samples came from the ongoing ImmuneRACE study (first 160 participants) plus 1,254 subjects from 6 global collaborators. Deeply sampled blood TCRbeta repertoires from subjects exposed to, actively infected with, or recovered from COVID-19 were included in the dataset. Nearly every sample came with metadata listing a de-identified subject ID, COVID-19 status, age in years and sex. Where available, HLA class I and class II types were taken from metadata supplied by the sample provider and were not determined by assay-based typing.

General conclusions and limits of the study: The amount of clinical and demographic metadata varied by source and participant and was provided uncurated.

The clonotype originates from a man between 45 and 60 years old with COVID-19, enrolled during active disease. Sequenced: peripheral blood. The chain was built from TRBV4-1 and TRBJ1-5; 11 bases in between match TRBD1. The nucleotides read TGCGCCAGCAGCCAACCGGGACAGGGGGGAAGCAATCAGCCCCAGCATTTT. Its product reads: CASSQPGQGGSNQPQHF.